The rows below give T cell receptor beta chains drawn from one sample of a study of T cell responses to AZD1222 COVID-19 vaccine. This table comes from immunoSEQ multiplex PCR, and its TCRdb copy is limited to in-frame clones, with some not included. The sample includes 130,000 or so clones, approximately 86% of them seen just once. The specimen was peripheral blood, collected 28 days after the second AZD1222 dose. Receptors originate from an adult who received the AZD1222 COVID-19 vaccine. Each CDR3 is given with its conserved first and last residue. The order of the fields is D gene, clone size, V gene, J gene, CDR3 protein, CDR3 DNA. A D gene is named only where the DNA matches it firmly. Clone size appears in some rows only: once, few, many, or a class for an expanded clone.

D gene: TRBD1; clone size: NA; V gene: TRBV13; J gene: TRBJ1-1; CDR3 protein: CASSLDLTGGRTEAFF; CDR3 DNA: TGTGCCAGCAGCTTAGACCTGACAGGGGGAAGGACTGAAGCTTTCTTT
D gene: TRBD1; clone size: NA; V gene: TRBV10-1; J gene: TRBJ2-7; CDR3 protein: CASRVGQASSYEQYF; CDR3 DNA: TGCGCCAGCAGAGTGGGACAGGCCAGCTCCTACGAGCAGTACTTC
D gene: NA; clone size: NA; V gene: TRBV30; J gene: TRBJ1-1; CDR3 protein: CAWTGLRRTEAFF; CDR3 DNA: TGTGCCTGGACCGGACTCCGGAGGACTGAAGCTTTCTTT
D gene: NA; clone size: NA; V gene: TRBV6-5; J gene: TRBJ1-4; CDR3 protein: CASSRRTNEKLFF; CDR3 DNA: TGTGCCAGCAGCAGGAGAACTAATGAAAAACTGTTTTTT
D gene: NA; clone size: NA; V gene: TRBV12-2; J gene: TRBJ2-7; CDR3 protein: CASRPVRDRGTYEQYF; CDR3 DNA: TGTGCAAGTCGCCCCGTCCGGGACAGGGGCACCTACGAGCAGTACTTC
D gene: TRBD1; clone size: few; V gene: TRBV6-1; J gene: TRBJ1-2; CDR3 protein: CASSEAAGGGSYGYTF; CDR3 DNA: TGTGCCAGCAGTGAAGCAGCAGGGGGCGGAAGCTATGGCTACACCTTC
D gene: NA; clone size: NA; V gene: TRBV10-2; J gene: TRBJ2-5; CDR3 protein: CASSRSKGSGETQYF; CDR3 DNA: TGCGCCAGCAGTCGCAGTAAGGGGTCGGGAGAGACCCAGTACTTC
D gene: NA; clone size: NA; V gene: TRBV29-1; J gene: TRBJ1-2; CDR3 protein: CSVALGDGYTF; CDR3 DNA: TGCAGCGTTGCCCTAGGGGATGGCTACACCTTC
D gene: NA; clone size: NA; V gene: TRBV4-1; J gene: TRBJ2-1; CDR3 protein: CASSPSSDSLNEQFF; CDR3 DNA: TGCGCCAGCAGCCCCTCCTCGGACAGTCTCAATGAGCAGTTCTTC
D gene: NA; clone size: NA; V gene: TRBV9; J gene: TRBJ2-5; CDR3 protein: CASSVGINRQETQYF; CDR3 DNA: TGTGCCAGCAGCGTAGGAATCAACCGACAAGAGACCCAGTACTTC
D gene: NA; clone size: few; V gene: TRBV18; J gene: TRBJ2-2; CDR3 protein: CASSPRYSTGELFF; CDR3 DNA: TGTGCCAGCTCACCACGTTATAGCACCGGGGAGCTGTTTTTT
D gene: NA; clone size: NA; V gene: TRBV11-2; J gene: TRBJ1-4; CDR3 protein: CASSLGEKLFF; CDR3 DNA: TGTGCCAGCAGCTTAGGAGAAAAACTGTTTTTT
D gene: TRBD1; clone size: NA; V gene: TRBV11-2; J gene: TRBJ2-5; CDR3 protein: CASSTDRALETQYF; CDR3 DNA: TGTGCCAGCAGCACAGACAGGGCTCTTGAGACCCAGTACTTC
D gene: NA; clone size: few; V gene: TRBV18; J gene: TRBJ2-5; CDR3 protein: CASSDGLQETQYF; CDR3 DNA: TGTGCCAGCTCAGACGGTTTACAAGAGACCCAGTACTTC
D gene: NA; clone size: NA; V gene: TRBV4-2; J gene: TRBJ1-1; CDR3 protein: CASSQGDGPNTEAFF; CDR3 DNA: TGTGCCAGCAGCCAAGGGGACGGGCCCAACACTGAAGCTTTCTTT
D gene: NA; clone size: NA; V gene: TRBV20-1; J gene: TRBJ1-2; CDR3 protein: CSARAREGYTF; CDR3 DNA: TGCAGTGCTAGAGCAAGGGAGGGCTACACCTTC
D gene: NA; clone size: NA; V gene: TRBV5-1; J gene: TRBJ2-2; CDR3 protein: CASSPRDRGGTGELFF; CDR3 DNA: TGCGCCAGCAGTCCCAGGGACCGCGGCGGCACCGGGGAGCTGTTTTTT
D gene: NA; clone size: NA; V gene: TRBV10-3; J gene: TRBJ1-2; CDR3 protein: CAISANYGYTF; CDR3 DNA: TGTGCCATCTCGGCTAACTATGGCTACACCTTC
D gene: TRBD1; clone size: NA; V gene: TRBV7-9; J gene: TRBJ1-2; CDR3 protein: CASSHRDRDYYGYTF; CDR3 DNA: TGTGCCAGCAGCCACCGGGACAGGGACTACTATGGCTACACCTTC
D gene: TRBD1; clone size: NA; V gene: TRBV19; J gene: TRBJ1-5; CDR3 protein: CASRNMGTGNQPQHF; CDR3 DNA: TGTGCCAGTAGAAATATGGGGACAGGGAATCAGCCCCAGCATTTT
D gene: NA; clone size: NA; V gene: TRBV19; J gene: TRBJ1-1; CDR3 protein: CASGRVNTEAFF; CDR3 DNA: TGTGCCAGTGGACGAGTGAACACTGAAGCTTTCTTT
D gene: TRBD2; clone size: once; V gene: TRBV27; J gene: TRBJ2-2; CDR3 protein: CASSLVGLAGNAGELFF; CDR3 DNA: TGTGCCAGCAGTTTAGTGGGACTAGCGGGGAATGCCGGGGAGCTGTTTTTT
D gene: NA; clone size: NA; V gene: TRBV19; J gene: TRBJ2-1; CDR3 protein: CASSPTRGAGNEQFF; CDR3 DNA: TGTGCCAGTAGTCCTACCCGGGGGGCTGGCAATGAGCAGTTCTTC
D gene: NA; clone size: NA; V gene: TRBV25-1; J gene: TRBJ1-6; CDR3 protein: CASNGLWNSPLHF; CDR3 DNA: TGTGCCAGCAATGGCCTGTGGAATTCACCCCTCCACTTT
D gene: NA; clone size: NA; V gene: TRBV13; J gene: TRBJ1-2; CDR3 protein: CASSSPTAYGYTF; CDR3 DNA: TGTGCCAGCAGCTCTCCGACGGCCTATGGCTACACCTTC
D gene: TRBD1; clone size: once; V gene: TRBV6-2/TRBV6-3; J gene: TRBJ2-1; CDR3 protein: CASSSPDRGAYNEQFF; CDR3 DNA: TGTGCCAGCAGTTCTCCCGACAGGGGGGCCTACAATGAGCAGTTCTTC
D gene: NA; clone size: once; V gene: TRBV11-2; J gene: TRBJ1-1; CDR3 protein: CASSLGTGQSTEAFF; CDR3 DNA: TGTGCCAGCAGCTTAGGGACCGGGCAGAGCACTGAAGCTTTCTTT
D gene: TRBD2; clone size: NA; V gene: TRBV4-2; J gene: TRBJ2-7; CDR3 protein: CASSGGAGTNYEQYF; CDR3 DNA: TGTGCCAGCAGCGGAGGGGCGGGGACTAACTACGAGCAGTACTTC
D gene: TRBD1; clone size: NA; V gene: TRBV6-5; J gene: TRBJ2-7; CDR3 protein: CASSLGDRGYEQYF; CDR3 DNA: TGTGCCAGCAGTCTCGGGGACAGAGGCTACGAGCAGTACTTC
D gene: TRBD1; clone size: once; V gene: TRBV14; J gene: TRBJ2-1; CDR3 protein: CASSQDSVGTANNEQFF; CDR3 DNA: TGTGCCAGCAGCCAAGATTCTGTAGGGACAGCAAACAATGAGCAGTTCTTC
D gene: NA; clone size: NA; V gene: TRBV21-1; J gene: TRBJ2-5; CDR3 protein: CASSKRPSWSGRLQETQYF; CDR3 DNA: TGTGCCAGCAGCAAACGGCCCTCGTGGAGTGGCAGGCTACAAGAGACCCAGTACTTC
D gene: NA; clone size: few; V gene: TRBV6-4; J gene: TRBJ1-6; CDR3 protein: CASSDSNQGGSPLHF; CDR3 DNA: TGTGCCAGCAGTGACTCGAACCAGGGTGGTTCACCCCTCCACTTT
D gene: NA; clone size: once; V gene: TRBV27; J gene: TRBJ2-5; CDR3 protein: CASSQSHF; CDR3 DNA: TGTGCCAGCAGTCAGTCCCACTTC
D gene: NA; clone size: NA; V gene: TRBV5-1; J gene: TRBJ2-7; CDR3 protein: CASSLTGSYEQYF; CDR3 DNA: TGCGCCAGCAGCTTGACAGGTTCCTACGAGCAGTACTTC
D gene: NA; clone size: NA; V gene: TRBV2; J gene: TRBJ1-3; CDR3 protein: CASSEIYSSGNTIYF; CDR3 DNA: TGTGCCAGCAGTGAAATTTACAGCTCTGGAAACACCATATATTTT
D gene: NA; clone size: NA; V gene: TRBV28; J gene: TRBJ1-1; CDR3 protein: CANKGGGTEAFF; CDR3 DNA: TGTGCCAACAAAGGGGGGGGGACTGAAGCTTTCTTT
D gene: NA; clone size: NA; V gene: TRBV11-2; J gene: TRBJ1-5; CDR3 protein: CASSLEPNQPQHF; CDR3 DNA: TGTGCCAGCAGCTTAGAGCCCAATCAGCCCCAGCATTTT
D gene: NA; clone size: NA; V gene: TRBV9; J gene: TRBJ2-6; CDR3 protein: CASSATDSGANVLTF; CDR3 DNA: TGTGCCAGCAGCGCAACGGATTCTGGGGCCAACGTCCTGACTTTC
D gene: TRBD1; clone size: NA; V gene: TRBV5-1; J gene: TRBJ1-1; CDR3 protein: CASSLDGTGGKAFF; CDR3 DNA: TGCGCCAGCAGCTTGGATGGGACAGGGGGAAAAGCTTTCTTT
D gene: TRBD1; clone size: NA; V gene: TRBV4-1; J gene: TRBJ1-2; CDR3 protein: CASSQDNRGLGGYTF; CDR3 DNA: TGCGCCAGCAGCCAAGATAACAGGGGGCTAGGGGGCTACACCTTC
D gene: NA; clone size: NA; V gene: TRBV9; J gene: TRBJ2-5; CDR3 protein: CASSVDGGAQETQYF; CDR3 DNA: TGTGCCAGCAGCGTAGACGGGGGCGCCCAAGAGACCCAGTACTTC
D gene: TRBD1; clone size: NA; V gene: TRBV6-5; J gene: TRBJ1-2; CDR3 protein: CASSTGGNYGYTF; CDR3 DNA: TGTGCCAGCAGTACAGGGGGGAACTATGGCTACACCTTC
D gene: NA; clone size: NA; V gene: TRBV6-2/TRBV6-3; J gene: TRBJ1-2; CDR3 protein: CASSQPTGALYYGYTF; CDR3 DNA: TGTGCCAGCAGTCAGCCGACAGGCGCCCTTTACTATGGCTACACCTTC
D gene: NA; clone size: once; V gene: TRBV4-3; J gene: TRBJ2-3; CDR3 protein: CASSRRWGISTDTQYF; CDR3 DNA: TGCGCCAGCAGCCGTCGATGGGGGATTAGCACAGATACGCAGTATTTT
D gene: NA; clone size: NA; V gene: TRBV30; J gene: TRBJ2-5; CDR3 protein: CAWNRGTGEEETQYF; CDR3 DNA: TGTGCCTGGAATCGGGGGACGGGAGAGGAAGAGACCCAGTACTTC
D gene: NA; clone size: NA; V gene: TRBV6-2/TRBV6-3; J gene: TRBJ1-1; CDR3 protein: CASSDFRGVNTEAFF; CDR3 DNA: TGTGCCAGCAGTGACTTCAGGGGTGTGAACACTGAAGCTTTCTTT
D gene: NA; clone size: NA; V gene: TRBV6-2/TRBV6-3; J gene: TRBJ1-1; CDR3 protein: CASSYIIVGAEAFF; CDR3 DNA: TGTGCCAGCAGTTACATAATCGTGGGGGCTGAAGCTTTCTTT
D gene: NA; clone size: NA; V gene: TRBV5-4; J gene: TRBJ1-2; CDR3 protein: CASSLRGENYGYTF; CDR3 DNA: TGTGCCAGCAGCTTACGTGGGGAAAACTATGGCTACACCTTC
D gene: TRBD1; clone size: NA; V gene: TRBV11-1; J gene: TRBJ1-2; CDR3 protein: CASSITQGQGLGYTF; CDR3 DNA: TGTGCCAGCAGCATCACTCAAGGACAGGGCCTTGGCTACACCTTC
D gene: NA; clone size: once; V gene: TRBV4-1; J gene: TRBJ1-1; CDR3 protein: CASSQRGPVTEAFF; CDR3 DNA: TGCGCCAGCAGCCAAAGAGGGCCAGTCACTGAAGCTTTCTTT
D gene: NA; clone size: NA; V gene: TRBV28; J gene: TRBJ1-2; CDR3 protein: CASSLRGAGYTF; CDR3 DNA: TGTGCCAGCAGCCTACGAGGCGCGGGCTACACCTTC
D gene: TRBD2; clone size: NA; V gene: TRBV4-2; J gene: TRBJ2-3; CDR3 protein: CASSQGGTQYF; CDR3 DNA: TGTGCCAGCAGCCAGGGGGGGACGCAGTATTTT
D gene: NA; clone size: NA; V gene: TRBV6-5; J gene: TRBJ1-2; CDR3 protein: CASTAFRGIGYTF; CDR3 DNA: TGTGCCAGCACCGCTTTTCGGGGAATTGGCTACACCTTC
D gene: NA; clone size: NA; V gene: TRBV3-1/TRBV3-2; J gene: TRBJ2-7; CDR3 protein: CASSPGTQWAYEQYF; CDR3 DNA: TGTGCCAGCAGCCCCGGGACTCAGTGGGCCTACGAGCAGTACTTC
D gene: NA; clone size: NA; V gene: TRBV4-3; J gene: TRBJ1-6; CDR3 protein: CASSQRGTVYDLLHF; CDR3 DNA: TGCGCCAGCAGCCAGCGAGGGACGGTTTACGACCTCCTCCACTTT
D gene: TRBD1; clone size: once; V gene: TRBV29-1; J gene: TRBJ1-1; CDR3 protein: CSVEGDSWHTEAFF; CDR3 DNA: TGCAGCGTCGAAGGGGACAGTTGGCACACTGAAGCTTTCTTT